This T cell receptor (beta chain) derives from a study of blood T cell repertoires in COVID-19. Trimming removed 0 bases from V and 0 bases from J, with 8 bases in between. CDR1 MNHEY and CDR2 SVGAGI come from the germline V gene. This CDR3 comprises 15 residues. Repertoires were generated with immunoSEQ multiplex PCR, while TCRdb's copy carries only in-frame clones and drops some. The sample includes roughly 16,000 clones, 85% to 95% of them seen just once. The chain employs TRBV6-5 and TRBJ1-1, with D possibly being TRBD1 (6 bases). The sample comprised peripheral blood. The clonotype was recovered from a human donor in a cohort sampled during active COVID-19. CDR3 DNA: TGTGCCAGCAGTTACTCCAGGGGCATGAACACTGAAGCTTTCTTT. Translation: CASSYSRGMNTEAFF.